This T cell receptor beta chain was recorded in a study of blood T cell repertoires in COVID-19. Study details: PBMCs, B-cell-depleted T cells, or T cells were the source of the cDNA or gDNA that made up the material.

This table comes from immunoSEQ multiplex PCR, and its TCRdb copy is limited to in-frame clones, with some not included. Of some 250,000 clones listed, approximately 87% are singletons. The sample comprised peripheral blood. This sequence originates from a man between 60 and 70 years old with acute or convalescent COVID-19.

CDR3 sequence: CASSVDRGWGSPLHF. In DNA form, the CDR3 reads TGTGCCAGCAGCGTAGATCGGGGGTGGGGCTCACCCCTCCACTTT. The V call is TRBV9, the J call TRBJ1-6; D is perhaps TRBD1 (5 bases). Germline V gene data show CDR1 as SGDLS and CDR2 as YYNGEE. The CDR3 has 15 residues. Between the trimmed V and J ends, which lost 0 bases and 10 bases, there was a span of 14 bases.